This T cell receptor (beta chain) stems from a study of cytomegalovirus exposure and HLA in healthy donors (dated by TCRdb to the late 2010s). In terms of the full investigation: An earlier analysis of 587 of the donors reported about 260 Gb of sequence data and about 120 million unique TCR beta sequences obtained from roughly 180 million T cells. Along with the approximately 700-subject first cohort, a separate validation cohort of more than 90 different subjects was used. In a later genetic analysis, genome-wide SNP genotypes for about 55% of the roughly 700 donors were used, and that subset was treated as a discovery cohort. Several DR-DQ haplotypes were handled as single units for association and clustering because linkage in the cohort was strong. Rather than drawing on any new phenotypic data, the later analysis identified candidate immune exposures from TCR beta sequences and the way those sequences occurred across donors. To study patterns of TCR occurrence, a later analysis re-analyzed previously published TCR beta repertoires from several hundred donors and added high-resolution HLA genotyping. Across 300 to 500 genotyped donors of the cohort, an average of about 240,000 unique TCR beta nucleotide sequences per donor were sequenced, and around 19% of those sequences were non-productive. All discovery cohort repertoires had been generated using a single sequencing platform. Of the 350 to 450 genotyped donors, about 80% fell in the genetic ancestry cluster associated with self-reported Caucasian donors. In an earlier analysis of a few hundred of the donors, high-throughput TCR beta sequencing was used to judge whether each TCR beta V gene segment behaved as functional or pseudogenic. HLA typing covered class I and class II loci at four-digit resolution. Typing coverage varied by locus: 629-630 donors for A, B, C, DRB1 and DQB1; more than 500 for DQA1; approximately 570 for DPA1; roughly 470 for DPB1. Donor age, sex, ethnicity and CMV serostatus were collected together with the repertoire data. The study was designed to test whether signatures of past pathogen exposure could be identified by cataloging public T cell receptors. Using immunosequencing, the study profiled T cell repertoires from fewer than 850 subjects and related those repertoires to cytomegalovirus serostatus. Roughly 300 gigabases of sequencing data and around 80 million unique TCR sequences made up an early release that covered nearly 650 HLA-typed donors. To predict cytomegalovirus infection status, the study combined high-throughput TCR immunosequencing, statistical association of individual TCRs with disease status, and machine learning.

On this clone: Its antigen target is currently unknown. An end of the junction differs from the germline gene, which may be a read error. The same CDR3 arises from other DNA sequences in this sample as well.

Beyond this particular receptor, the publication reports: In this cohort, only TCR beta chains were sequenced, and detectable features were limited by the absence of alpha or paired-chain data. In a later analysis, HLA-associated TCR beta chains showed more clonal expansion and lower generation probabilities than non-associated chains that were equally common. In vitro tests confirmed that a few of the cytomegalovirus-associated TCR beta chains recognize cytomegalovirus antigens. In a later analysis, the rate of TCR association differed among HLA loci, with DRB1 alleles having the most associated TCRs and HLA-C alleles having the fewest. In a later analysis, several top co-occurrence clusters were reported to appear linked to parvovirus B19, influenza, CMV and Epstein-Barr virus. V-gene and J-gene trimming of TCR beta chains was associated with a missense DCLRE1C variant in a later genetic analysis, and the association was replicated in an independent cohort. A cluster of highly shared sequence variants was judged likely to be a technical artifact of the sequencing pipeline. A total of roughly 160 TCR beta chains were listed by the study as associated with cytomegalovirus. Most CMV-associated TCR beta chains appeared to be HLA-restricted in a later analysis, and the HLA associations seemed to be driven largely by CMV exposure. In both the original and validation cohorts, the classifier was reported to diagnose cytomegalovirus status with high specificity and sensitivity. At a false discovery rate of 0.05, a later analysis linked some 17,000 TCR beta sequences to specific HLA alleles. A further reported finding was that TCR beta sequences accurately predicted the HLA-A and HLA-B alleles for most subjects in the first cohort. When HLA alleles, especially DR and DQ, strongly co-occurred, attributing TCR associations to individual alleles was difficult. The only immune exposure information available for the cohort was CMV serostatus. Compared with the roughly 670-donor mean, donors in an Asian-associated ancestry cluster had fewer N-insertions in productive TCRs, according to a later genetic analysis. The authors suggested that the approach could potentially be generalized to other disease states and immunological phenotypes. Most TCR sequences were seen in very few donors, while some public TCRs were found in many individuals. Roughly uniform sequencing depth across donors was assumed in presence/absence analyses, although this assumption may not hold. HLA typing was unavailable for some donors at each locus, so association tests used only the typed subset. Over 15 rarely observed V segments, including chromosome 9 orphons, were excluded from the earlier analysis of several hundred of the donors because counts were too low. Linkage disequilibrium might explain the correlated functional status among segregating V segments, but an unknown experimental factor could not be ruled out. An earlier analysis of around 600 of the donors showed that most TCR beta V segments appeared in productive rearrangements either about 87% or about 30% of the time, which broadly matched IMGT annotations. The 87-base-pair reads could not distinguish some IMGT-functional V segments, including TRBV6-2 and TRBV6-3, so those segments were excluded.

The germline V gene encodes CDR1 GTSNPN and CDR2 SVGIG (reference sequence). The CDR3 runs 16 amino acids, cysteine and phenylalanine included. The kept DNA is CDR3 alone, 48 bases in frame from the first base. Library construction relied on the immunoSEQ multiplex PCR assay. A mixture of 60 forward primers for TCR Vbeta segments and 13 reverse primers for TCR Jbeta segments was used in the multiplex PCR. The CDR3 region of rearranged TCR beta genes was amplified from genomic DNA with a multiplex PCR assay. The amplified TCR beta libraries were sequenced on the Illumina HiSeq System as 87-base-pair reads. Per the authors' processing: In a later analysis, tens of millions of unique TCR beta chains were counted across the approximately 640 repertoires, and roughly 11 million of these chains were shared by at least two donors. Raw reads were error-corrected and collapsed into unique sequences with a nearest-neighbor algorithm that merged closely related sequences to remove PCR and sequencing errors. V, D and J gene segments were assigned by aligning CDR3 sequences to IMGT reference sequences. For a sequence to be retained, at least a six-nucleotide match to both a V gene segment and a J gene segment was required. A rearrangement counted as productive if the CDR3 had no stop codons and remained in frame with V and J, and every other rearrangement counted as non-productive. CDR3 was defined by IMGT convention, running from the second conserved V-encoded cysteine to the conserved J-encoded phenylalanine. The earlier analysis of approximately 500 of the donors excluded sequences that lacked an unambiguous match to a single V gene segment. In an earlier analysis of 587 of the donors, V segments were called functional above 56.7% productive rearrangements and were called segregating when the between-donor standard deviation exceeded 5%. A statistical classification framework was built to diagnose cytomegalovirus status from the catalog of TCR beta chain sequences. In a later analysis, TCR nucleotide sequences were compared against IMGT/GENE-DB human TR gene sequences so that V and J genes could be assigned. Using the TCRdist pipeline, a later analysis assigned CDR3 sequences along with most-parsimonious VDJ recombination scenarios. In a later analysis, each TCR beta chain was defined by its CDR3 amino acid sequence together with its V-gene family, and reads lacking a unique V-gene family were excluded. As a way to deal with suspected cross-contamination and a sequencing artifact, a later analysis dropped 450 to 600 nucleotide sequences that were highly shared and had low generation probability. In a later analysis, a clonal expansion index was calculated for each public chain from normalized within-repertoire ranks of inferred template counts. A later analysis computed generation probabilities with a VDJ recombination model fitted to out-of-frame rearrangements, and checked the results against IGoR. In a later analysis, TCR-TCR, TCR-HLA and TCR-CMV co-occurrence was scored with hypergeometric tests, and a repertoire-size bias correction was applied to TCR pairs. To estimate false discovery rates, a later analysis permuted the HLA or CMV assignments 20 times. In a later analysis, co-occurring TCRs were grouped using DBSCAN, with TCRdist sequence similarity added in when clustering inside HLA-allele-positive subsets. Co-occurrence clustering excluded repertoires with fewer than 30,000 or more than 120,000 public chains, plus five with anomalous nucleotide sharing. Drawn from immuneACCESS, this table holds only the in-frame rearrangements with V and J called that TCRdb kept. Clones are partly lost; checked studies trace under half to an unresolved V gene and leave the rest unexplained. The V and J calls and clone size were taken over from that table, and D and trimming were inferred from the DNA. The sample yields 130,000 to 150,000 clones; approximately 82% were counted once. Jointly, the top ten make up around a tenth of the sample.

The cohort comprised some 700 healthy bone marrow donors. At the time of sampling, every cohort member was nominally healthy, though immune exposures that went unrecorded were likely present. The donor tested CMV seropositive and was one of the 289 seropositive cohort members. Every donor gave a peripheral blood sample, and the peripheral blood mononuclear cells from that sample were used for TCR beta sequencing. The Qiagen DNeasy Blood Extraction Kit was used to extract genomic DNA from the blood cell samples. The sequence was obtained from a woman aged 60-70 years in good health and CMV-seropositive. Sequences were obtained from PBMCs. The sequence links TRBV30 to TRBJ1-2, and 10 bases in between align with TRBD1. DNA sequence: TGCGCCTGGAGGGACCGGGACAGGGGATCTAACTATGGCTACACCTTC. Its protein product is CAWRDRDRGSNYGYTF.